This entry features one T cell receptor (beta chain) sequence. Per the authors' pipeline: For nucleated cells, counts were estimated from reference gene primer amplification. The repertoire was sequenced with immunoSEQ multiplex PCR; TCRdb's copy has only in-frame clones and lacks some. V, J and clone size are those of that table, while D and trimming were read from the DNA. The sample records 130,000 to 150,000 clones, around 90% being singletons. The sample belongs to a study of blood T cell repertoires in COVID-19. The wider study: The United States, Italy and Spain were the sources of the acute and convalescent COVID-19 samples. From T cells, B-cell-depleted T cells, or PBMCs came the material, which was cDNA or gDNA.

Sequences were obtained from peripheral blood. The receptor was isolated from a human donor in a cohort sampled during active COVID-19.

The CDR3 protein is CASSQLRGSGNTIYF. In nucleotides, the CDR3 is TGCGCCAGCAGCCAACTCCGGGGCTCTGGAAACACCATATATTTT. The V call is TRBV4-1, the J call TRBJ1-3; D unresolved. The CDR3 spans 15 residues. Between the trimmed V and J ends, which lost 2 bases and 0 bases, there was a span of 8 bases. Germline lookup yields CDR1 MGHRA and CDR2 YSYEKL.